A selection of T cell receptor beta chains follows, all from one sample in a study of identical twins. One entry per CDR3 protein results from TCRdb running MiXCR on the 5' RACE reads. The sample lists 650,000 to 800,000 distinct CDR3 sequences; over 8.5% were seen once. In addition, the sample was reused for a study of yellow fever vaccine responses in identical twins.

The source material was PBMCs. The receptor source for this set is a woman aged 18-29 years in good health. The CDR3 runs from the conserved cysteine through the conserved F or W. A D gene is named only where the DNA matches it firmly. Clone size is stated in some rows and not others, as once, few, many or a class when expanded.

J gene: TRBJ2-3; V gene: TRBV20-1; clone size: -; D gene: -; CDR3 DNA: TGCAGTGCTAGAGCGGAGGGATCAAGGCTAGATACGCAGTATTTT; CDR3 protein: CSARAEGSRLDTQYF
J gene: TRBJ2-4; V gene: TRBV15; clone size: few; D gene: TRBD2; CDR3 DNA: TGTGCCACCAGCAGAGATGACGGGGGGGGATCCAAAAACATTCAGTACTTC; CDR3 protein: CATSRDDGGGSKNIQYF
J gene: TRBJ2-1; V gene: TRBV7-2; clone size: -; D gene: TRBD2; CDR3 DNA: TGTGCCAGCAGCACACCGGGACTAGCGGGAGGGCCCCCGTTCTTC; CDR3 protein: CASSTPGLAGGPPFF
J gene: TRBJ2-2; V gene: TRBV7-3; clone size: -; D gene: -; CDR3 DNA: TGTGCCAGCAGCTTAATGTTTGGCGGGGAGCTGTTTTTT; CDR3 protein: CASSLMFGGELFF
J gene: TRBJ2-6; V gene: TRBV7-2; clone size: -; D gene: TRBD1; CDR3 DNA: TGTGCCAGCAGCTTAATGCCGACAGGGGTCGGGGCCAACGTCCTGACTTTC; CDR3 protein: CASSLMPTGVGANVLTF
J gene: TRBJ2-4; V gene: TRBV3-1; clone size: -; D gene: -; CDR3 DNA: TGTGCCAGCAGCCAAGAGCAGGGTCGGATGGCCAAAAACATTCAGTACTTC; CDR3 protein: CASSQEQGRMAKNIQYF
J gene: TRBJ2-1; V gene: TRBV15; clone size: few; D gene: -; CDR3 DNA: TGTGCCACCAGCAGAGTGAGGTCAGGGGGGATTACGAATGAGCAGTTCTTC; CDR3 protein: CATSRVRSGGITNEQFF
J gene: TRBJ2-7; V gene: TRBV20-1; clone size: -; D gene: TRBD1; CDR3 DNA: TGCAGTGCTAACCGCGGACAGGGGACGAGCGAGCAGTACTTC; CDR3 protein: CSANRGQGTSEQYF
J gene: TRBJ2-7; V gene: TRBV28; clone size: many; D gene: -; CDR3 DNA: TGTGCCAGCAGTTACAACTACGAGCAGTACTTC; CDR3 protein: CASSYNYEQYF
J gene: TRBJ2-2; V gene: TRBV4-3; clone size: -; D gene: TRBD2; CDR3 DNA: TGCGCCAGCAGCCAAGATTTTACTAGCGGATACACCGGGGAGCTGTTTTTT; CDR3 protein: CASSQDFTSGYTGELFF
J gene: TRBJ1-2; V gene: TRBV6-5; clone size: few; D gene: -; CDR3 DNA: TGTGCCAGCAGTTACTCCGGGACAAATAACTATGGCTACACCTTC; CDR3 protein: CASSYSGTNNYGYTF
J gene: TRBJ1-1; V gene: TRBV20-1; clone size: few; D gene: -; CDR3 DNA: TGCAGTGCTAAGGGGAGCTCTGTTGGTGAAGCTTTCTTT; CDR3 protein: CSAKGSSVGEAFF
J gene: TRBJ2-3; V gene: TRBV10-1; clone size: few; D gene: -; CDR3 DNA: TGCGCCAGCAGTGAATTTGAGGGATCTGGGACAGATACGCAGTATTTT; CDR3 protein: CASSEFEGSGTDTQYF
J gene: TRBJ2-3; V gene: TRBV5-1; clone size: many; D gene: -; CDR3 DNA: TGCGCCAGCACTCCTGGAACGGGTTTCAGCACAGATACGCAGTATTTT; CDR3 protein: CASTPGTGFSTDTQYF
J gene: TRBJ2-5; V gene: TRBV6-5; clone size: -; D gene: -; CDR3 DNA: TGTGCCAGCAGTTGGCTAGCTAAGCCCAGTGGGGAGACCCAGTACTTC; CDR3 protein: CASSWLAKPSGETQYF
J gene: TRBJ1-1; V gene: TRBV7-2; clone size: -; D gene: TRBD1; CDR3 DNA: TGTGCCAGCAGCTTCGGTAGGGACAGGAACACTGAAGCTTTCTTT; CDR3 protein: CASSFGRDRNTEAFF
J gene: TRBJ2-7; V gene: TRBV20-1; clone size: -; D gene: TRBD2; CDR3 DNA: TGCAGTGCTGCCCTAGCGGGAATCTACGAGCAGTACTTC; CDR3 protein: CSAALAGIYEQYF
J gene: TRBJ2-1; V gene: TRBV3-1; clone size: -; D gene: -; CDR3 DNA: TGTGCCAGCAGCCCCGAGGGGGGATGGCAGTTCTTC; CDR3 protein: CASSPEGGWQFF
J gene: TRBJ2-3; V gene: TRBV20-1; clone size: -; D gene: TRBD2; CDR3 DNA: TGCAGTGCTAGAGATCTCGTGACTAGCGGGGAGGCAGATACGCAGTATTTT; CDR3 protein: CSARDLVTSGEADTQYF
J gene: TRBJ1-5; V gene: TRBV5-4; clone size: -; D gene: TRBD1; CDR3 DNA: TGTGCCAGCAGCTTTCCCCAACACAGGGGAAATCAGCCCCAGCATTTT; CDR3 protein: CASSFPQHRGNQPQHF
J gene: TRBJ2-3; V gene: TRBV3-1; clone size: -; D gene: TRBD2; CDR3 DNA: TGTGCCAGCAGCCATTTAGCCGGTGGGCTAGCGGGTCGGGATACGCAGTATTTT; CDR3 protein: CASSHLAGGLAGRDTQYF
J gene: TRBJ1-1; V gene: TRBV3-1; clone size: many; D gene: -; CDR3 DNA: TGTGCCAGCAGCCAAGATTTCAGCTCCTCTGAAGCTTTCTTT; CDR3 protein: CASSQDFSSSEAFF
J gene: TRBJ2-7; V gene: TRBV28; clone size: -; D gene: -; CDR3 DNA: TGTGCCAGCAGTTTTGAGGGCAGGGGAGTCTACGAGCAGTACTTC; CDR3 protein: CASSFEGRGVYEQYF
J gene: TRBJ2-1; V gene: TRBV4-1; clone size: many; D gene: -; CDR3 DNA: TGCGCCAGCAGCCAAGATGAGGGGTCCTACAATGAGCAGTTCTTC; CDR3 protein: CASSQDEGSYNEQFF
J gene: TRBJ2-1; V gene: TRBV27; clone size: -; D gene: -; CDR3 DNA: TGTGCCAGCAGTTTATCGGGGGACGGCTACAATGAGCAGTTCTTC; CDR3 protein: CASSLSGDGYNEQFF
J gene: TRBJ2-3; V gene: TRBV5-1; clone size: few; D gene: -; CDR3 DNA: TGCGCCAGCAGCTTGGCAATAGCGAGAGATACGCAGTATTTT; CDR3 protein: CASSLAIARDTQYF
J gene: TRBJ2-3; V gene: TRBV11-2; clone size: -; D gene: TRBD2; CDR3 DNA: TGTGCCAGCAACCTAATCCCAGCGGGGGCTACAGATACGCAGTATTTT; CDR3 protein: CASNLIPAGATDTQYF
J gene: TRBJ2-1; V gene: TRBV27; clone size: many; D gene: -; CDR3 DNA: TGTGCCAGCAGCCTCTACAATGAGCAGTTCTTC; CDR3 protein: CASSLYNEQFF
J gene: TRBJ2-7; V gene: TRBV25-1; clone size: -; D gene: -; CDR3 DNA: TGTGCCAGCAGTCGGGGGGACAGGTTCGGGAGCTACGAGCAGTACTTC; CDR3 protein: CASSRGDRFGSYEQYF
J gene: TRBJ2-7; V gene: TRBV7-2; clone size: -; D gene: TRBD2; CDR3 DNA: TGTGCCAGCAGCCGGCGGGAGACCTACGAGCAGTACTTC; CDR3 protein: CASSRRETYEQYF
J gene: TRBJ1-5; V gene: TRBV28; clone size: -; D gene: -; CDR3 DNA: TGTGCCAGCAGTTACCGGGACGCAGCAGGCAATCAGCCCCAGCATTTT; CDR3 protein: CASSYRDAAGNQPQHF
J gene: TRBJ2-3; V gene: TRBV6-2/TRBV6-3; clone size: few; D gene: TRBD2; CDR3 DNA: TGTGCCAGCAGTTTTCAAGTATTGCTAGCGGGAACAGATACGCAGTATTTT; CDR3 protein: CASSFQVLLAGTDTQYF
J gene: TRBJ2-1; V gene: TRBV20-1; clone size: -; D gene: -; CDR3 DNA: TGCAGTGCTAGAGTTCGCGGGTCCTACAATGAGCAGTTCTTC; CDR3 protein: CSARVRGSYNEQFF
J gene: TRBJ1-2; V gene: TRBV6-5; clone size: -; D gene: -; CDR3 DNA: TGTGCCAGCAGTTACCGCGACGGAGTCGGGGGCTACACCTTC; CDR3 protein: CASSYRDGVGGYTF
J gene: TRBJ2-5; V gene: TRBV7-2; clone size: -; D gene: TRBD1; CDR3 DNA: TGTGCCAGCAGGACAGGGGGCTCAGAGACCCAGTACTTC; CDR3 protein: CASRTGGSETQYF
J gene: TRBJ2-4; V gene: TRBV6-5; clone size: -; D gene: -; CDR3 DNA: TGTGCCAGCAGTCACTACATTGAGGAAGCCAAAAACATTCAGTACTTC; CDR3 protein: CASSHYIEEAKNIQYF
J gene: TRBJ1-3; V gene: TRBV4-3; clone size: many; D gene: -; CDR3 DNA: TGCGCCAGCAGCCAAGATCGAGGAAACACCATATATTTT; CDR3 protein: CASSQDRGNTIYF
J gene: TRBJ2-7; V gene: TRBV12-3/TRBV12-4; clone size: few; D gene: -; CDR3 DNA: TGTGCCAGCAGTTTAGATGGACTAAACAATGAGCAGTACTTC; CDR3 protein: CASSLDGLNNEQYF
J gene: TRBJ2-1; V gene: TRBV5-1; clone size: many; D gene: -; CDR3 DNA: TGCGCCAGCAGCTTGATAGGCGCCAGTAATGAGCAGTTCTTC; CDR3 protein: CASSLIGASNEQFF
J gene: TRBJ2-6; V gene: TRBV4-3; clone size: -; D gene: TRBD1; CDR3 DNA: TGCGCCAGCAGCCAAGTGACAGGGACTGGGGCCAACGTCCTGACTTTC; CDR3 protein: CASSQVTGTGANVLTF
J gene: TRBJ2-1; V gene: TRBV10-1; clone size: few; D gene: -; CDR3 DNA: TGCGCCAGCAGTGACAGGGGGCTAGCGGGCTTCAATGAGCAGTTCTTC; CDR3 protein: CASSDRGLAGFNEQFF